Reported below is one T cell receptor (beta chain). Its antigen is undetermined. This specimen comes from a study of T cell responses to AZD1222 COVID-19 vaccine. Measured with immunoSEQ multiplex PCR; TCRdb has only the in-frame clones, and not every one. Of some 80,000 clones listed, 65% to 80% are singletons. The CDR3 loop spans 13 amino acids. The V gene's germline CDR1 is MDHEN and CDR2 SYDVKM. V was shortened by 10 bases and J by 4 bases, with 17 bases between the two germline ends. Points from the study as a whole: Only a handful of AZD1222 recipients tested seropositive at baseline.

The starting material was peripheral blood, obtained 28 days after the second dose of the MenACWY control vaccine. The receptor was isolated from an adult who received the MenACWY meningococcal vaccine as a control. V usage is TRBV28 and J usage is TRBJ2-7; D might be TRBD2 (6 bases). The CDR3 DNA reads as TGTGCCACCGGCCGCGGGGTGGGATACGAGCAGTACTTC. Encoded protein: CATGRGVGYEQYF.